This T cell receptor (beta chain) was recovered during a study of cytomegalovirus exposure and HLA in healthy donors. Regarding the study as a whole: Relative to the approximately 660-donor mean, N-insertions were reportedly fewer in an Asian-associated ancestry cluster in a later analysis.

PCR employed 60 Vbeta and 13 Jbeta primers. Produced via immunoSEQ multiplex PCR; TCRdb's table is partial and in-frame only. The table records some 200,000 clones, over 75% of them present only once. This clone was observed a single time. The antigen is not known. Germline V gene lookup returns CDR1 SGHTA and CDR2 FQGNSA. There are 15 residues in the CDR3. The ends were cut back, 4 bases at V and 3 bases at J, with 13 bases in the middle. Sequenced material: PBMCs. The V call is TRBV7-2, the J call TRBJ1-5; D is perhaps TRBD1 (6 bases). The sequence was obtained from a female donor in good health and CMV-seronegative. The CDR3 DNA reads TGTGCCAGCAGCTGGGACACAGCGACCAATCAGCCCCAGCATTTT. This translates into CASSWDTATNQPQHF.